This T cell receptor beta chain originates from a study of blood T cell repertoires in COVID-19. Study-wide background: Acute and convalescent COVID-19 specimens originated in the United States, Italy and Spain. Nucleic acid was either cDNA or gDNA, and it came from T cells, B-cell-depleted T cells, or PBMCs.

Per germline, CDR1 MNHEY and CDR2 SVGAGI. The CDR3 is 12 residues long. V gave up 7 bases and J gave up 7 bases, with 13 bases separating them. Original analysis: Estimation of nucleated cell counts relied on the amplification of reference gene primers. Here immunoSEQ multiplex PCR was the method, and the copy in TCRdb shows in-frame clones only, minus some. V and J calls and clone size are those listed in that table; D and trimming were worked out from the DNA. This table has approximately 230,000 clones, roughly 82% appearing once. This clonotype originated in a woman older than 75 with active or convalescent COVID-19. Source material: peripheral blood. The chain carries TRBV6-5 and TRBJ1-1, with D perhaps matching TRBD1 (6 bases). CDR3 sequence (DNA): TGTGCCAGCAAACTAGGGGGTGGTGAAGCTTTCTTT. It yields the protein CASKLGGGEAFF.